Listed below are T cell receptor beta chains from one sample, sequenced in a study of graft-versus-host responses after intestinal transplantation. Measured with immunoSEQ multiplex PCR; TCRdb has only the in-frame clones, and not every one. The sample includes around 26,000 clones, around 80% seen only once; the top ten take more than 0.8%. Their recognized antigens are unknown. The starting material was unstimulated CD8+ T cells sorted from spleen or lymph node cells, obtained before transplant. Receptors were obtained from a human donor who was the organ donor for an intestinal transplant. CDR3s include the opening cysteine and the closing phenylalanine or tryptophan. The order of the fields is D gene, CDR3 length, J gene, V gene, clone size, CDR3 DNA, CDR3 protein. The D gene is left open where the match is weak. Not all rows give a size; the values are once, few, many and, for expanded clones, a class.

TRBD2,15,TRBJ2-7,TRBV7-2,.,TGTGCCAGCAGCCCCTCGGGACTAGCTTCCTACGAGCAGTACTTC,CASSPSGLASYEQYF
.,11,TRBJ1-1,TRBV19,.,TGTGCCAGTAGTATAAACACTGAAGCTTTCTTT,CASSINTEAFF
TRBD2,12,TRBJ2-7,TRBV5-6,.,TGTGCCAGCAGCCCTTGGGGGGGCGAGCAGTACTTC,CASSPWGGEQYF
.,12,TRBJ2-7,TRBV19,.,TGTGCCAGTAGTACTCTACCCAACGAGCAGTACTTC,CASSTLPNEQYF
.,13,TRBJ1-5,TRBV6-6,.,TGTGCCAGCAGCTTAAATCGCAATCAGCCCCAGCATTTT,CASSLNRNQPQHF
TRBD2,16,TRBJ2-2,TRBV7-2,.,TGTGCCAGCAGCTTACCCAAGCGGGGGGTTACCGGGGAGCTGTTTTTT,CASSLPKRGVTGELFF
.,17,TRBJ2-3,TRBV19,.,TGTGCCAGTAGTATAGGATCTAGCGAGTACCGCCCAGATACGCAGTATTTT,CASSIGSSEYRPDTQYF
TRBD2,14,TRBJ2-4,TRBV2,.,TGTGCCAGCAGTGTTGCGGGGGACGAAAACATTCAGTACTTC,CASSVAGDENIQYF
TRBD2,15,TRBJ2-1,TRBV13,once,TGTGCCAGCAGCTCCCAGCGGGAGGGTACCAATGAGCAGTTCTTC,CASSSQREGTNEQFF
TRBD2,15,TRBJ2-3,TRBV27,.,TGTGCCAGCAGTTTGACTAGCGGGAGTGGAGATACGCAGTATTTT,CASSLTSGSGDTQYF
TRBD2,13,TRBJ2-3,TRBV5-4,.,TGTGCCAGCGGAGCGGGAACTAGAGATACGCAGTATTTT,CASGAGTRDTQYF
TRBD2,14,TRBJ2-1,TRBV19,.,TGTGCCAGTAGTATAGCCCCGGCGGGGGGTGAGCAGTTCTTC,CASSIAPAGGEQFF
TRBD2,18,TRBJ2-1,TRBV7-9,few,TGTGCCAGCAGCTTATTCCTTTCCGGGAGGGCCCGAGGGGATGAGCAGTTCTTC,CASSLFLSGRARGDEQFF